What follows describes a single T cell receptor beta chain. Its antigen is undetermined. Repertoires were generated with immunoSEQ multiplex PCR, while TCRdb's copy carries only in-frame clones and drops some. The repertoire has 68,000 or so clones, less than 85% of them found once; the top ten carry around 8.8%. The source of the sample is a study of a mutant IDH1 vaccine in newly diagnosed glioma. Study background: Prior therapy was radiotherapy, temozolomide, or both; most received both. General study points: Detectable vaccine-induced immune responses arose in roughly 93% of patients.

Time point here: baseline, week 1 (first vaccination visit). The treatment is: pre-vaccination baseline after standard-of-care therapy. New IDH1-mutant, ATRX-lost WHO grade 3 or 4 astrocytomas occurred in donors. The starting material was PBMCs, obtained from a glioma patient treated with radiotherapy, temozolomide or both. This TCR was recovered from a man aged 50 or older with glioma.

The CDR3 region has the DNA TGTGCCTGGAGTGTATCCGCCCATGACGACCAGAAATTTATGAACACTGAAGCTTTCTTT. Amino acid sequence: CAWSVSAHDDQKFMNTEAFF. The V and J genes are TRBV30 and TRBJ1-1, with D unresolved. This CDR3 has 20 amino acids. Per germline, CDR1 GTSNPN and CDR2 SVGIG (reference sequence). Trimming removed 0 bases from V and 0 bases from J, with 26 bases in between.